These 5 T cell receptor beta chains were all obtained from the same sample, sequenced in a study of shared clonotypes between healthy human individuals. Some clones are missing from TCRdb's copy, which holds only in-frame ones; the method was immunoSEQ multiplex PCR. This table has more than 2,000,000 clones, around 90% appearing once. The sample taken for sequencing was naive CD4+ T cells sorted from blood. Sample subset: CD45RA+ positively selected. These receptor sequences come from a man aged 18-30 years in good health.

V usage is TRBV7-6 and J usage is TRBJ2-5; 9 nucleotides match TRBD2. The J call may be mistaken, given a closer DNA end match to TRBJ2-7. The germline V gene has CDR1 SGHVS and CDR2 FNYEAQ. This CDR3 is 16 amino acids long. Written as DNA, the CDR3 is TGTGCCAGCAGCTTAGCAGCGGGAGGCCGCTCCTACGAGCAGTACTTC. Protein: CASSLAAGGRSYEQYF.

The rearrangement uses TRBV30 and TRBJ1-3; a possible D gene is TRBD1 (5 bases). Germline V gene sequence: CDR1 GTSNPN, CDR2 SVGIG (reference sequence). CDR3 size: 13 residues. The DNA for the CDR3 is TGTGCTTATGAAGGGGTCCGTGGAAACACCATATATTTT. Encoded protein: CAYEGVRGNTIYF.

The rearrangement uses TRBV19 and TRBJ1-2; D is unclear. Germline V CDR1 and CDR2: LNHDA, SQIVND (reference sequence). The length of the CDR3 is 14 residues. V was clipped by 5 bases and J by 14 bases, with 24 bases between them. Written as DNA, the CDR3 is TGTGCCAGTAGTCCCCCGGCAGGCCCAAGTTTGAGGACCTTC. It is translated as CASSPPAGPSLRTF.

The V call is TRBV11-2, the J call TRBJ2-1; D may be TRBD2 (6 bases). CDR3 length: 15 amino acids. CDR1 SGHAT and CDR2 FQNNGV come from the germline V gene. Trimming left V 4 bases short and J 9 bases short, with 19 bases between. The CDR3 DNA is TGTGCCAGCAGCTCTGCGGGACTTCTACTGGGTGAGCAGTTCTTC. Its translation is CASSSAGLLLGEQFF.

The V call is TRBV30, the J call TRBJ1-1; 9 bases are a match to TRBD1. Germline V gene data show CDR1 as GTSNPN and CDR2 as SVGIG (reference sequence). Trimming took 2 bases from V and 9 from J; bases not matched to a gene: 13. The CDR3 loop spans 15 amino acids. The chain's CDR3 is CAWSLGTGRSSKAFF. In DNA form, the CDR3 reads TGTGCCTGGAGTCTCGGGACAGGGAGGTCCTCTAAAGCTTTCTTT.